The text below deals with one T cell receptor beta chain. In terms of age and location, participants ranged from roughly 18 to 90 years and lived in about 25 US areas. The sample is drawn from a study of blood T cell repertoires in COVID-19. The wider study: Specimens from acute and convalescent COVID-19 originated in the United States, Italy and Spain. PBMCs, B-cell-depleted T cells, or T cells were the source of the cDNA or gDNA that made up the material.

Clones were read by immunoSEQ multiplex PCR, and TCRdb kept only the in-frame ones, dropping some. This sample has roughly 300,000 clones, with around 87% found just once. Germline V gene sequence: CDR1 MGHRA, CDR2 YSYEKL. This CDR3 has 13 residues. Trimming removed 4 bases at V and 5 bases at J, with 10 bases between. This TCR was sampled from a woman in her 30s who had recovered from COVID-19. V gene TRBV4-1 combines with J gene TRBJ2-3, with D possibly being TRBD2 (6 bases). The sequencing sample was made of PBMCs or T cells enriched from blood (not recorded which). The CDR3 coding sequence is TGCGCCAGCAGCCCCGCCGGGGGAGATACGCAGTATTTT. Encoded protein: CASSPAGGDTQYF.